The 22 T cell receptor beta chains presented below share a single source sample, sequenced in a study of cytomegalovirus exposure and HLA in healthy donors. Produced via immunoSEQ multiplex PCR; TCRdb's table is partial and in-frame only. The sample holds about 44,000 clones, more than 85% seen once. The specimen sequenced was PBMCs. These TCRs come from a woman between 18 and 29 years old in good health and CMV-seronegative.

The V call is TRBV5-6, the J call TRBJ1-4, with D maybe TRBD1 (6 bases). CDR1 and CDR2 (germline): SGHDT, YYEEEE. V was shortened by 6 bases and J by 8 bases, with 17 bases between the two germline ends. This CDR3 comprises 14 residues. The CDR3 sequence is CASTLQGSGEKLFF. DNA of the CDR3: TGTGCCAGCACCCTACAGGGATCGGGGGAAAAACTGTTTTTT.

The chain recombines TRBV27 with TRBJ2-5, with TRBD1 matching over 10 bases. Looked up from germline, CDR1 is MNHEY and CDR2 is SMNVEV (reference sequence). The CDR3 spans 15 residues. V shed 5 bases, J shed 5 bases, and the junction held 8 bases outside the gene matches. CDR3 in DNA: TGTGCCAGCAGTCCAAGACAGGGGGCCGGGGAGACCCAGTACTTC. This translates into CASSPRQGAGETQYF.

This chain connects TRBV5-6 to TRBJ1-2; the match to TRBD1 covers 8 bases. This CDR3 has 12 residues. CDR1 SGHDT and CDR2 YYEEEE come from the germline V gene. The trim removed 7 bases at V and 5 bases at J, leaving 4 bases unmatched. The CDR3 sequence is CASHQGAYGYTF. The CDR3, as DNA: TGTGCCAGCCATCAGGGGGCTTATGGCTACACCTTC.

The J gene is TRBJ1-5, the V gene TRBV28; perhaps TRBD1 as D (6 bases). Trimming left V 6 bases short and J 3 bases short, with 12 bases between. The CDR3 has 14 amino acids. Germline V CDR1 and CDR2: MDHEN, SYDVKM. CDR3 nucleotides: TGTGCCAGCAGCCAGGACAGCCTCAATCAGCCCCAGCATTTT. Its translation: CASSQDSLNQPQHF.

This sequence joins TRBV19 and TRBJ2-7; TRBD2 might be the D (5 bases). CDR3 length equals 14 residues. V gave up 5 bases and J gave up 1 base, with 12 bases separating them. Per the germline V gene, CDR1 is LNHDA and CDR2 is SQIVND (reference sequence). CDR3 nucleotides: TGTGCCAGTAGTGCCGGCCAGCGGTCCTACGAGCAGTACTTC. This encodes CASSAGQRSYEQYF. The whole variable domain, remainder taken from reference TRBV19 and TRBJ2-7, is DGGITQSPKYLFRKEGQNVTLSCEQNLNHDAMYWYRQDPGQGLRLIYYSQIVNDFQKGDIAEGYSVSREKKESFPLTVTSAQKNPTAFYLCASSAGQRSYEQYFGPGTRLTVT.

The chain uses TRBV2 and TRBJ2-1, with D maybe TRBD1 (6 bases). Trimming removed 6 bases at V and 2 bases at J, with 17 bases between. The CDR3 has 16 residues. From germline, CDR1 is SNHLY and CDR2 FYNNEI. The CDR3 DNA is TGTGCCAGCAGCCGAGAAGACAGGTTCACCTACAATGAGCAGTTCTTC. Translating it yields CASSREDRFTYNEQFF. Together with reference TRBV2 and TRBJ2-1, the CDR3 gives the full variable domain: EPEVTQTPSHQVTQMGQEVILRCVPISNHLYFYWYRQILGQKVEFLVSFYNNEISEKSEIFDDQFSVERPDGSNFTLKIRSTKLEDSAMYFCASSREDRFTYNEQFFGPGTRLTVL.

The rearrangement uses TRBV9 and TRBJ2-2; 7 positions match TRBD2. Trimming took 2 bases from V and 7 from J; bases not matched to a gene: 5. Germline V CDR1 and CDR2: SGDLS, YYNGEE. There are 14 residues in the CDR3. The CDR3 reads CASSVTGGLGELFF. The CDR3 DNA follows: TGTGCCAGCAGCGTGACGGGAGGCCTCGGGGAGCTGTTTTTT.

The chain is built from TRBV27 and TRBJ1-5; D is perhaps TRBD1 (5 bases). From germline, CDR1 is MNHEY and CDR2 SMNVEV (reference sequence). The CDR3 is 13 amino acids. V was clipped by 3 bases and J by 6 bases, with 9 bases between them. The CDR3 here is CASSFQGGQPQHF. The DNA for the CDR3 is TGTGCCAGCAGTTTCCAGGGTGGTCAGCCCCAGCATTTT.

In DNA form, the CDR3 reads TGCGCCAGCAGTACGGGACAGGGTGAAACTGAAGCTTTCTTT. Amino acid sequence: CASSTGQGETEAFF. The rearrangement links TRBV5-1 to TRBJ1-1; 9 positions agree with TRBD1. Unmatched junction bases numbered 7, after V lost 5 bases and J lost 5 bases. Per germline, CDR1 SGHRS and CDR2 YFSETQ. CDR3 length: 14 amino acids.

This clone was recorded only once. The CDR3 DNA reads TGTGCCAGCAGCTTTGACGGGACTAGCGGCAAAGAGACCCAGTACTTC. Amino acids: CASSFDGTSGKETQYF. V gene TRBV12-1 combines with J gene TRBJ2-5; the table's D call TRBD2 went unverified against the DNA. TRBV12-1 is labeled a pseudogene. CDR3 size: 16 residues.

The chain uses TRBV27 and TRBJ2-2; D is unresolved. The V end was cut by 3 bases, the J end by 7 bases, with 15 bases between. Germline V gene lookup returns CDR1 MNHEY and CDR2 SMNVEV (reference sequence). This CDR3 comprises 15 residues. In nucleotides, the CDR3 is TGTGCCAGCAGTTTGGTCTGGGCGACGAACGGGGAGCTGTTTTTT. Its translation is CASSLVWATNGELFF.

Note on this clone: The junction and the germline gene differ at one end; a read error may be behind it. The V gene is TRBV4-1, the J gene TRBJ2-2, with 7 positions matching TRBD1. The CDR3 is made up of 17 amino acids. From germline, CDR1 is MGHRA and CDR2 YSYEKL. The DNA for the CDR3 is TGCGCCAGCAGACAAGATGTTCAACAGGGGTACACCGGGGAGCTGTTTTTT. It codes for CASRQDVQQGYTGELFF.

This chain connects TRBV28 to TRBJ2-3; 7 bases match TRBD1. Losses at the gene ends were 5 bases for V and 1 base for J; bases not matched to a gene: 6. Germline V gene sequence: CDR1 MDHEN, CDR2 SYDVKM. The CDR3 runs to 15 residues. The CDR3 nucleotides read TGTGCCAGCAGTCCAATTGGACAGGGCACAGATACGCAGTATTTT. Translating it yields CASSPIGQGTDTQYF.

The rearrangement links TRBV4-2 to TRBJ2-7; 7 bases match TRBD1. The CDR3 totals 12 residues. The junction had 1 base not matched to a gene; V was cut back by 5 bases and J by 3 bases. From germline, CDR1 is LGHNA and CDR2 YNFKEQ. In DNA, the CDR3 is TGTGCCAGCAGCTGGACAGGCTACGAGCAGTACTTC. It specifies CASSWTGYEQYF.

The rearrangement links TRBV9 to TRBJ2-3, with D uncertain. Trimming took off 1 base at V and 3 bases at J, with 6 bases between the two ends. The CDR3 is made up of 13 amino acids. Germline loops: CDR1 SGDLS, CDR2 YYNGEE. In nucleotides, the CDR3 is TGTGCCAGCAGCGTATTAGTTACAGATACGCAGTATTTT. It is translated as CASSVLVTDTQYF. The full variable domain, completed using reference TRBV9 and TRBJ2-3, is DSGVTQTPKHLITATGQRVTLRCSPRSGDLSVYWYQQSLDQGLQFLIQYYNGEERAKGNILERFSAQQFPDLHSELNLSSLELGDSALYFCASSVLVTDTQYFGPGTRLTVL.

The chain carries TRBV9 and TRBJ1-1; D call uncertain. The CDR3 totals 13 residues. V was cut by 0 bases and J by 7 bases, with 10 bases left in between. The germline V gene has CDR1 SGDLS and CDR2 YYNGEE. The CDR3 sequence is CASSVGVYGEAFF. In nucleotides, the CDR3 is TGTGCCAGCAGCGTAGGAGTATACGGTGAAGCTTTCTTT.

V and J are TRBV11-2 and TRBJ2-3; 11 bases match TRBD2. Germline lookup yields CDR1 SGHAT and CDR2 FQNNGV. The CDR3 totals 16 residues. V shed 4 bases, J shed 2 bases, and the junction held 5 bases outside the gene matches. This CDR3 reads CASSSLAGGITDTQYF. Here the CDR3 DNA reads TGTGCCAGCAGCTCCCTAGCGGGAGGAATCACAGATACGCAGTATTTT.

V and J are TRBV7-9 and TRBJ2-1; D may be TRBD2 (5 bases). V lost 5 bases and J lost 6, with 20 bases in between. Germline CDR1 reads SEHNR; CDR2 reads FQNEAQ (reference sequence). CDR3 length equals 16 residues. The CDR3: CASSRERLNGTNEQFF. CDR3 nucleotide sequence: TGTGCCAGCAGCCGCGAGCGGTTGAACGGAACCAATGAGCAGTTCTTC.

The chain employs TRBV27 and TRBJ1-1; a possible D gene is TRBD1 (5 bases). Looked up from germline, CDR1 is MNHEY and CDR2 is SMNVEV (reference sequence). Trimming shortened V by 10 bases and J by 1 base, and 13 bases separated the two germline ends. CDR3 length: 13 amino acids. The CDR3 is CAIARGGNTEAFF. In DNA, the CDR3 is TGTGCCATAGCCCGGGGGGGGAACACTGAAGCTTTCTTT.

The rearrangement uses TRBV11-2 and TRBJ2-7; tentative D call: TRBD1 (5 bases). With 1 base removed from V and 2 bases from J, the gap between germline ends came to 6 bases. There are 13 residues in the CDR3. The germline V gene has CDR1 SGHAT and CDR2 FQNNGV. CDR3 in amino acids: CASSLAGTYEQYF. CDR3 DNA: TGTGCCAGCAGCTTAGCAGGGACCTACGAGCAGTACTTC. Complete variable domain (other parts from reference TRBV11-2 and TRBJ2-7): EAGVAQSPRYKIIEKRQSVAFWCNPISGHATLYWYQQILGQGPKLLIQFQNNGVVDDSQLPKDRFSAERLKGVDSTLKIQPAKLEDSAVYLCASSLAGTYEQYFGPGTRLTVT.

The CDR3 reads CASSLADSTNYGYTF. CDR3 nucleotide sequence: TGTGCCAGCAGCTTAGCGGACAGCACCAACTATGGCTACACCTTC. This chain connects TRBV7-9 to TRBJ1-2; D is possibly TRBD1 (6 bases). V gave up 0 bases and J gave up 2 bases, with 10 bases separating them. The CDR3 consists of 15 residues. Germline V CDR1 and CDR2: SEHNR, FQNEAQ (reference sequence).

The V and J genes are TRBV7-9 and TRBJ2-7; 11 nucleotides align to TRBD2. The CDR3 runs to 16 residues. Germline CDR1 is SEHNR and CDR2 is FQNEAQ (reference sequence). After removal of 1 base from V and 5 bases from J, the junction contained 7 bases not matched to a gene. CDR3 amino acids: CASSLVLAGDGNEQYF. DNA for the CDR3: TGTGCCAGCAGCTTAGTACTAGCGGGGGACGGAAACGAGCAGTACTTC.